These 5 T cell receptor beta chains share one sample of origin, sequenced in a study of T cell responses to AZD1222 COVID-19 vaccine (dated by TCRdb to the early 2020s). The intended sense of this specimen's time point label: baseline before first vaccination. Library preparation was by the immunoSEQ multiplex PCR assay. Imported from immuneACCESS, the table was reduced by TCRdb to in-frame sequences with V and J called. These copies leave out some clones; in studies compared against another copy, an unresolved V gene accounts for under half, and the cause of the remainder is not known. Present in this sample are over 100,000 clones, roughly nine tenths of which were seen just once. The top ten constitute roughly 6.9% of the sample. Sequences were derived from peripheral blood, sampled on day 0 of AZD1222 vaccination. The source is an adult in good health.

The V and J genes are TRBV18 and TRBJ2-5, with 7 bases aligning to TRBD2. Per germline, CDR1 KGHSH and CDR2 LQKENI. Trimming at V came to 3 bases and at J to 2 bases, leaving 3 bases not matched to a gene. This CDR3 is 14 amino acids long. The CDR3 coding sequence is TGTGCCAGCTCACCCGGGGGGACGCAAGAGACCCAGTACTTC. The encoded protein is CASSPGGTQETQYF.

The chain joins TRBV15 to TRBJ2-1; D remains unclear. This CDR3 comprises 12 residues. Trimming took off 0 bases at V and 10 bases at J, with 7 bases between the two ends. In germline, CDR1 is LNHNV, CDR2 YYDKDF (reference sequence). CDR3 DNA: TGTGCCACCAGCAGAGAACAAAACGAGCAGTTCTTC. It specifies CATSREQNEQFF.

V and J are TRBV14 and TRBJ1-3; no firm D call. Trimming took off 6 bases at V and 0 bases at J, with 9 bases between the two ends. Germline values: CDR1 SGHDN, CDR2 FVKESK. This CDR3 has 14 amino acids. The chain's CDR3 is CASRSSGSGNTIYF. DNA of the CDR3: TGTGCCAGCAGGTCCTCGGGCTCTGGAAACACCATATATTTT.

The chain joins TRBV7-9 to TRBJ2-5; D is tentatively TRBD1 or TRBD2 (6 bases each). There are 15 residues in the CDR3. Trimming took 6 bases from V and 5 from J, leaving 19 bases between them. CDR1 and CDR2 (germline): SEHNR, FQNEAQ (reference sequence). This chain's CDR3 is CASSPMGGELETQYF. CDR3 nucleotides: TGTGCCAGCAGTCCTATGGGGGGCGAGTTGGAGACCCAGTACTTC.

Concerning this clone: One end of the junction is discordant with germline, which a read error may explain. The gene calls are TRBV7-7 and TRBJ2-7; 11 bases agree with TRBD1. Germline V gene sequence: CDR1 SSHAT, CDR2 FNYEAQ (reference sequence). This CDR3 is 14 amino acids long. CDR3 sequence (DNA): TGTGCTAGCAGCTCCGGGACAGGGGGCTACGAGCAGTACTTC. This codes for CASSSGTGGYEQYF.